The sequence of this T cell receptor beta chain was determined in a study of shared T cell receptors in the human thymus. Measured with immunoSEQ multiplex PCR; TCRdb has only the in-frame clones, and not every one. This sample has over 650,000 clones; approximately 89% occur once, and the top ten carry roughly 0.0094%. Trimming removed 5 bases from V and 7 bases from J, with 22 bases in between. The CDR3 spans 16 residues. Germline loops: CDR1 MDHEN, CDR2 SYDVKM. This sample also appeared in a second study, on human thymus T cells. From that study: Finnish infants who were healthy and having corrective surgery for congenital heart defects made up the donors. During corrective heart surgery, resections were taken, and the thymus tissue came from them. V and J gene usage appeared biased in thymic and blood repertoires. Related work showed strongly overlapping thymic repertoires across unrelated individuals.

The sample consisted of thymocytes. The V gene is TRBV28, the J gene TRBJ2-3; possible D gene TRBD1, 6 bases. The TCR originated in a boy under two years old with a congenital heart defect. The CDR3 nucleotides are TGTGCCAGCAGTCCACACAGGGCCTCCCTACATTATACGCAGTATTTT. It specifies CASSPHRASLHYTQYF.